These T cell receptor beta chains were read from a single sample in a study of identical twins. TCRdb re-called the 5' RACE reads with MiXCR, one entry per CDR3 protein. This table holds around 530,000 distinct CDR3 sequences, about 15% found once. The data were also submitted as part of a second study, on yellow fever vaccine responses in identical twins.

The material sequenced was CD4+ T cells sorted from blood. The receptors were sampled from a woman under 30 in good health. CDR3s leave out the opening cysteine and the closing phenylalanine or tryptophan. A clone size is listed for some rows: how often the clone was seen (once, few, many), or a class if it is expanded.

CDR3: ASSFQRVGSYNEQF
V: TRBV5-1
size: NA
J: TRBJ2-1

CDR3: ASSQDNRGYTEAF
V: TRBV4-1
size: few
J: TRBJ1-1

CDR3: ASSASASGANVLT
V: TRBV12-3/TRBV12-4
size: few
J: TRBJ2-6

CDR3: ASSPFVGGGTEAF
V: TRBV5-5
size: NA
J: TRBJ1-1

CDR3: ATAGDTDTQY
V: TRBV6-1
size: many
J: TRBJ2-3

CDR3: ASSQLQLAGVQNEQF
V: TRBV6-1
size: NA
J: TRBJ2-1

CDR3: ASSYKGQGPYNEQF
V: TRBV6-5
size: NA
J: TRBJ2-1

CDR3: ATSRGVNEQF
V: TRBV15
size: NA
J: TRBJ2-1

CDR3: SARDLKRDYSYEQY
V: TRBV20-1
size: NA
J: TRBJ2-7

CDR3: ASSFGTGGQETQY
V: TRBV5-1
size: few
J: TRBJ2-5

CDR3: ASSQDQIPGTSGETQY
V: TRBV4-2
size: NA
J: TRBJ2-5

CDR3: SAFATNEKLF
V: TRBV20-1
size: NA
J: TRBJ1-4

CDR3: AISEGHPNYGYT
V: TRBV10-3
size: NA
J: TRBJ1-2

CDR3: ASSSALQLAGGGAYNEQF
V: TRBV11-1
size: few
J: TRBJ2-1

CDR3: ASSWGYTDTQY
V: TRBV5-1
size: NA
J: TRBJ2-3

CDR3: ASSRDRDAGNQPQH
V: TRBV28
size: NA
J: TRBJ1-5

CDR3: ASSSRAGGRETQY
V: TRBV5-1
size: once
J: TRBJ2-5

CDR3: SARRGDQPQH
V: TRBV20-1
size: NA
J: TRBJ1-5

CDR3: ASEDSANEQY
V: TRBV6-5
size: few
J: TRBJ2-7

CDR3: AECGPSGIHWVTYEQY
V: TRBV27
size: NA
J: TRBJ2-7

CDR3: ASSQSSGRSTDTQY
V: TRBV3-1
size: NA
J: TRBJ2-3

CDR3: ASSLSPQGVIETQY
V: TRBV7-2
size: NA
J: TRBJ2-5

CDR3: ASSPRLNTGELF
V: TRBV10-1
size: many
J: TRBJ2-2

CDR3: SARDGGAPNNEQF
V: TRBV20-1
size: few
J: TRBJ2-1

CDR3: ASSYLGLAGANTDTQY
V: TRBV11-1
size: NA
J: TRBJ2-3

CDR3: ASSLGVRILGADTQY
V: TRBV7-8
size: NA
J: TRBJ2-3

CDR3: SVVQGRYEQY
V: TRBV29-1
size: NA
J: TRBJ2-7

CDR3: ASSPPGGSTDTQY
V: TRBV5-1
size: NA
J: TRBJ2-3